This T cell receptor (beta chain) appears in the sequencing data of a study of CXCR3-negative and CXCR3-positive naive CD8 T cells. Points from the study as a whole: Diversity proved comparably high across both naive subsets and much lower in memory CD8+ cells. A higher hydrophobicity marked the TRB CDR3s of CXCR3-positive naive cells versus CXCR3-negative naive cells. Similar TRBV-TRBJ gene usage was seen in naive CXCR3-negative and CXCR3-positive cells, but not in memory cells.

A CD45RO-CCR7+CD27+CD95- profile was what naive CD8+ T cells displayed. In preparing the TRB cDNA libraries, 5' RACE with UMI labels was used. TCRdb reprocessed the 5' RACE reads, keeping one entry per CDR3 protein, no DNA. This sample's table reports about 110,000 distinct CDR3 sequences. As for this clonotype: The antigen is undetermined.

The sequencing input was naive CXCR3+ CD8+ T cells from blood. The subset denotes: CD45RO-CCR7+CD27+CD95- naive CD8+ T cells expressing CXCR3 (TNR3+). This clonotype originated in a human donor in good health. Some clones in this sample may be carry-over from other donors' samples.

CDR3 amino acids: CASSPGEDSYEQYF. The chain is built from TRBV7-7 and TRBJ2-7; TCRdb's D call of TRBD1 is untestable without DNA. Germline assignment: CDR1 SSHAT and CDR2 FNYEAQ (reference sequence). This CDR3 has 14 amino acids.